Given below is one TCR beta chain in context. The authors prepared the TCRbeta library with unique molecular identifiers. One entry per CDR3 protein, called by TCRdb with MiXCR from the PCR reads. The data hold around 530,000 distinct CDR3 sequences, with about 33% observed a single time. Per the germline V gene, CDR1 is ENHRY and CDR2 is SYGVKD. This CDR3 has 19 amino acids. V lost 4 bases and J lost 2, with 25 bases in between. The record originates from a study of T-cell reconstitution after alpha-beta-depleted transplantation in children. The rearrangement joins TRBV10-3 to TRBJ2-3; a possible D gene is TRBD2 (5 bases). Sequences were derived from PBMCs from the stem cell graft donor, sampled from the stem cell graft. This receptor was identified in a human donor who donated a stem cell graft to a child with aplastic anemia. The CDR3 region has the DNA TGTGCCATCAGTGGAGCCGTCGGGATTCTAGCAACAAACACAGATACGCAGTATTTT. Amino acids: CAISGAVGILATNTDTQYF.